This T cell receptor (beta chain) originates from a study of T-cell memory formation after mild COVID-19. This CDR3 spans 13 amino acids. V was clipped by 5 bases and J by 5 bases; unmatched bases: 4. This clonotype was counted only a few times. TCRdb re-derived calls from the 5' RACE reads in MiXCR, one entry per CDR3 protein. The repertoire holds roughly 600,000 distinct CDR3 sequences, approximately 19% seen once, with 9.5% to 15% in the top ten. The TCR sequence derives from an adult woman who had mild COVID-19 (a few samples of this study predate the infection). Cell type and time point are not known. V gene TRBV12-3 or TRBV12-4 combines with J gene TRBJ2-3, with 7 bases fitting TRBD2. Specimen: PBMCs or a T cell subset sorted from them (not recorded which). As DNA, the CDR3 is TGTGCCAGCAGTAGCGGGGTAATAGATACGCAGTATTTT. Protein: CASSSGVIDTQYF.